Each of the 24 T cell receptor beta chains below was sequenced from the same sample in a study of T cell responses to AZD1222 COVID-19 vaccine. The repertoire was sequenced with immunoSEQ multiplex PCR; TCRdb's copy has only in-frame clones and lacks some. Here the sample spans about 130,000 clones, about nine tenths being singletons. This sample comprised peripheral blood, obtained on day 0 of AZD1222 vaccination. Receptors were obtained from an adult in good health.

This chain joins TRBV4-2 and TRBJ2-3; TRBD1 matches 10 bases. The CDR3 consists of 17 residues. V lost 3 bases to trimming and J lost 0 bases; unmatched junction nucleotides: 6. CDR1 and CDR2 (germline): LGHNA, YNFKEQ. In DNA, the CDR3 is TGTGCCAGCAGCCAGAGGGGGACAGGGGTTAGCACAGATACGCAGTATTTT. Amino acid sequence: CASSQRGTGVSTDTQYF.

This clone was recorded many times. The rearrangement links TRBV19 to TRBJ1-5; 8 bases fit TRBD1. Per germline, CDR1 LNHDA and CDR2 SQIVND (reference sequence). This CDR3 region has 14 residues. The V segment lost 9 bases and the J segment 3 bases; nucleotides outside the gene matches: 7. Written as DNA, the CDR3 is TGTGCCAGGACGCAGGGGGCTCCCAATCAGCCCCAGCATTTT. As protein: CARTQGAPNQPQHF.

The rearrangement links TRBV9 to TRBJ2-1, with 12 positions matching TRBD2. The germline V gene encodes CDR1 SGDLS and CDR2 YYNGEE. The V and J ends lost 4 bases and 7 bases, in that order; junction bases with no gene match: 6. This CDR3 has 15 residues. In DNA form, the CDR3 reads TGTGCCAGCAGCACCCTAGCGGGGGGGCGGAATGAGCAGTTCTTC. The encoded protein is CASSTLAGGRNEQFF.

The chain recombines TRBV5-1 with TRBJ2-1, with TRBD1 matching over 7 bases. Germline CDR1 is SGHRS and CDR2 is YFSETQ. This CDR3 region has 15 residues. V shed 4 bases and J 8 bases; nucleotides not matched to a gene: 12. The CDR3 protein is CASSLRQGDLDEQFF. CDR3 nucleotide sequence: TGCGCCAGCAGCCTACGACAGGGTGATTTAGATGAGCAGTTCTTC. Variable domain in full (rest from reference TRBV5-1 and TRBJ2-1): KAGVTQTPRYLIKTRGQQVTLSCSPISGHRSVSWYQQTPGQGLQFLFEYFSETQRNKGNFPGRFSGRQFSNSRSEMNVSTLELGDSALYLCASSLRQGDLDEQFFGPGTRLTVL.

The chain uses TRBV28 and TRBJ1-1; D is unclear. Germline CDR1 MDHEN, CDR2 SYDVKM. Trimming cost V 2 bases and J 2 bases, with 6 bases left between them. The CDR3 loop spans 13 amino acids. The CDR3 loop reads CASSLTENTEAFF. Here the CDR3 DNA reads TGTGCCAGCAGTTTAACGGAAAACACTGAAGCTTTCTTT. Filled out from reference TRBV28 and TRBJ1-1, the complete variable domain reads DVKVTQSSRYLVKRTGEKVFLECVQDMDHENMFWYRQDPGLGLRLIYFSYDVKMKEKGDIPEGYSVSREKKERFSLILESASTNQTSMYLCASSLTENTEAFFGQGTRLTVV.

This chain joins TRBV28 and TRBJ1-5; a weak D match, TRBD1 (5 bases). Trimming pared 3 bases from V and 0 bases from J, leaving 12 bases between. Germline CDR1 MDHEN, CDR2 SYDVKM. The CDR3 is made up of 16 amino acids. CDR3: CASSFRGQGSNQPQHF. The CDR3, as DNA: TGTGCCAGCAGTTTCAGAGGGCAGGGTAGCAATCAGCCCCAGCATTTT.

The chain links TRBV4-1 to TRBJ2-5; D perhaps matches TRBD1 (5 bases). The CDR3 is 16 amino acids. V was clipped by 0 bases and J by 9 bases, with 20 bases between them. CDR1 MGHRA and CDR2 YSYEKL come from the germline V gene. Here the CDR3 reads CASSQDQGASVGSQYF. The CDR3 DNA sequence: TGCGCCAGCAGCCAAGATCAAGGGGCGAGCGTTGGGTCCCAGTACTTC.

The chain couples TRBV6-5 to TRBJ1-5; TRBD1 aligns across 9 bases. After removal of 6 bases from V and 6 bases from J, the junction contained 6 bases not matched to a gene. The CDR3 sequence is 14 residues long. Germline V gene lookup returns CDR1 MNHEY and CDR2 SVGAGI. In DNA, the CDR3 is TGTGCCAGCAGGAGGACAGGGGAGGTTCAGCCCCAGCATTTT. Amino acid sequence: CASRRTGEVQPQHF.

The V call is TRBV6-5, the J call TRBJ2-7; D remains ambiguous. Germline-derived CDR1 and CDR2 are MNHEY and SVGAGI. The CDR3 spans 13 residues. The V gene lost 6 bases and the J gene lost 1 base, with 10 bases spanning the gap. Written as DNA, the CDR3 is TGTGCCAGCAGGTCGACTGATTCCTACGAGCAGTACTTC. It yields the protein CASRSTDSYEQYF.

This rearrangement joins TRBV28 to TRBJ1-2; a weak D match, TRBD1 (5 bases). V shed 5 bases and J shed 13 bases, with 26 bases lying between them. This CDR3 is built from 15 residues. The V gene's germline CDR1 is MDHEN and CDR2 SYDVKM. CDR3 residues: CASSPLRGGRDGSTF. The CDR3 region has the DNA TGTGCCAGCAGTCCCCTTAGGGGCGGTCGTGATGGGTCCACCTTC.

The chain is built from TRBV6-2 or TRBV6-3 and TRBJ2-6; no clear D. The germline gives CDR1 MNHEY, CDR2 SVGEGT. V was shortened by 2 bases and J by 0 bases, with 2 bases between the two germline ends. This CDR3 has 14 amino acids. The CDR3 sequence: CASSYASGANVLTF. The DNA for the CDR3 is TGTGCCAGCAGTTACGCCTCTGGGGCCAACGTCCTGACTTTC.

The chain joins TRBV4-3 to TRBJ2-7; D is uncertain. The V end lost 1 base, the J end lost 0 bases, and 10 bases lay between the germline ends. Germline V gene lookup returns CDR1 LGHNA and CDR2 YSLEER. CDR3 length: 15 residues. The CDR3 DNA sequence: TGCGCCAGCAGCCAAGCTTGGGGAAACTCCTACGAGCAGTACTTC. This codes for CASSQAWGNSYEQYF.

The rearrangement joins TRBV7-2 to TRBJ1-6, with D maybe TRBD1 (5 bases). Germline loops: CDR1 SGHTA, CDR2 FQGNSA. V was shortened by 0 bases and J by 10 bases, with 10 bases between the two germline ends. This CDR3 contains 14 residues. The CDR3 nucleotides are TGTGCCAGCAGCTTAGCGCTGGGGGGATCACCCCTCCACTTT. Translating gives CASSLALGGSPLHF.

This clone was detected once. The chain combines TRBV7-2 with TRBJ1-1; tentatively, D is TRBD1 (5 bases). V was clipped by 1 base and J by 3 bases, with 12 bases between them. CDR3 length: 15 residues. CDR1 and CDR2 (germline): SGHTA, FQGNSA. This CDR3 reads CASSLVWGGDTEAFF. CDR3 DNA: TGTGCCAGCAGCTTAGTATGGGGGGGGGACACTGAAGCTTTCTTT.

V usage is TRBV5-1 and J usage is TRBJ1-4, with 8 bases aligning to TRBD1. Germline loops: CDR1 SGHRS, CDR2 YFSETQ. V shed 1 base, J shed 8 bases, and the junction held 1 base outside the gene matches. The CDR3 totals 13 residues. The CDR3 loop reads CASSLRQGEKLFF. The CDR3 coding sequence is TGCGCCAGCAGCTTGAGACAGGGGGAAAAACTGTTTTTT.

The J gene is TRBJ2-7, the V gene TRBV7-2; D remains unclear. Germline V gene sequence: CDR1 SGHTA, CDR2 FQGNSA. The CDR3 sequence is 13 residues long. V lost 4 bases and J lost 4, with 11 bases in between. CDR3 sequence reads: CASSYDASYEQYF. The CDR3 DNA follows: TGTGCCAGCAGCTACGATGCCTCTTACGAGCAGTACTTC.

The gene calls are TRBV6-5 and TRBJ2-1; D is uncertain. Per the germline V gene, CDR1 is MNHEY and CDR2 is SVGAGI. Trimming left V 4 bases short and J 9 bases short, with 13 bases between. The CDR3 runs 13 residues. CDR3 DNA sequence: TGTGCCAGCAGTTCGCGTCATATCGGTGAGCAGTTCTTC. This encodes CASSSRHIGEQFF.

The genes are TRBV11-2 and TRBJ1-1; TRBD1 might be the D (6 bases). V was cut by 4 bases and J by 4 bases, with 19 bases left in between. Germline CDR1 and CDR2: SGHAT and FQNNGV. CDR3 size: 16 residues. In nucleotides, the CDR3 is TGTGCCAGCAGCTCATATAGCCAGGGGAAGAGCACTGAAGCTTTCTTT. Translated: CASSSYSQGKSTEAFF.

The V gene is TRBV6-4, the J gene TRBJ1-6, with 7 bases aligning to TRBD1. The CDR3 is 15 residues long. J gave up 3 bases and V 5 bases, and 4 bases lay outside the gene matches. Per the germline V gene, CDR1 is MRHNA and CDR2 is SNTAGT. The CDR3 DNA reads TGTGCCAGCAGTTTACAGGGGAGCTATAATTCACCCCTCCACTTT. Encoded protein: CASSLQGSYNSPLHF.

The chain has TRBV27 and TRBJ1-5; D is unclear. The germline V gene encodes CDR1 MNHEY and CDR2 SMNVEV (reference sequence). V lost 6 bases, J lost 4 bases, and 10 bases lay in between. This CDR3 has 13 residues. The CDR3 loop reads CASRSQLNQPQHF. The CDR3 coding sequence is TGTGCCAGCAGAAGTCAACTAAATCAGCCCCAGCATTTT.

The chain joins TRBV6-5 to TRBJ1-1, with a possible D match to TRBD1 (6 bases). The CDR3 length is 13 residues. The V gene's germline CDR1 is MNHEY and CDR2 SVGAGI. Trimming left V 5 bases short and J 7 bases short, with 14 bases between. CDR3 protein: CASSPTGLNEAFF. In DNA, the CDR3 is TGTGCCAGCAGTCCAACAGGGCTTAATGAAGCTTTCTTT.

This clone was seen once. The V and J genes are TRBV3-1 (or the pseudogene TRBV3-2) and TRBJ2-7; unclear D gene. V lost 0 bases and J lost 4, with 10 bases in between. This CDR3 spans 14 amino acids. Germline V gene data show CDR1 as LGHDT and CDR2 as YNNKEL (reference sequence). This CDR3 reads CASSQDRPIYEQYF. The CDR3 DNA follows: TGTGCCAGCAGCCAAGATCGACCCATATACGAGCAGTACTTC.

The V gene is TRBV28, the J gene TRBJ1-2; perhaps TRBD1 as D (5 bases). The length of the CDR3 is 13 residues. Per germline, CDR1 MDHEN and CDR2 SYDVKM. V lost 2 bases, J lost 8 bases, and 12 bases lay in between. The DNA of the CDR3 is TGTGCCAGCAGTTTAATTAGGGGTAGCGGCTACACCTTC. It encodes CASSLIRGSGYTF.

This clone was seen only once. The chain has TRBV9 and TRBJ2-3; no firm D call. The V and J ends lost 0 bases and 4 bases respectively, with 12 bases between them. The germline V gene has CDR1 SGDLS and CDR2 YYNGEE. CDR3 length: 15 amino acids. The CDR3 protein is CASSVGPPGPDTQYF. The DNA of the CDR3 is TGTGCCAGCAGCGTAGGGCCCCCCGGTCCAGATACGCAGTATTTT.